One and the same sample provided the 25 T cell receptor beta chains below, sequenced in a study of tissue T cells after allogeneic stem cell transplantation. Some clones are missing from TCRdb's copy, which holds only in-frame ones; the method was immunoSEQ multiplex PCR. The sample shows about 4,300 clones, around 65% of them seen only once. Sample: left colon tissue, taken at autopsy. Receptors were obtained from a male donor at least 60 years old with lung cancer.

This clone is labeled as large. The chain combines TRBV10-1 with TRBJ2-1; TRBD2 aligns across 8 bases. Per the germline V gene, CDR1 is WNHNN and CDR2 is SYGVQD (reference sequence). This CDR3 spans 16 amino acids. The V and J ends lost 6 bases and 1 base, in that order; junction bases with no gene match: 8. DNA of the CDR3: TGCGCCAGCAGCCATCCGCGGGGGGTGTCCTACAATGAGCAGTTCTTC. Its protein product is CASSHPRGVSYNEQFF.

The CDR3 DNA follows: TGTGCCAGCAGCGTAGATCTGGCCCGCTCCTACGAGCAGTACTTC. Encoded protein: CASSVDLARSYEQYF. The V and J genes are TRBV9 and TRBJ2-7; D is unclear. This CDR3 is built from 15 residues. Trimming removed 0 bases from V and 0 bases from J, with 10 bases in between. In germline, CDR1 is SGDLS, CDR2 YYNGEE. Supplemented by reference TRBV9 and TRBJ2-7, the full variable domain reads DSGVTQTPKHLITATGQRVTLRCSPRSGDLSVYWYQQSLDQGLQFLIQYYNGEERAKGNILERFSAQQFPDLHSELNLSSLELGDSALYFCASSVDLARSYEQYFGPGTRLTVT.

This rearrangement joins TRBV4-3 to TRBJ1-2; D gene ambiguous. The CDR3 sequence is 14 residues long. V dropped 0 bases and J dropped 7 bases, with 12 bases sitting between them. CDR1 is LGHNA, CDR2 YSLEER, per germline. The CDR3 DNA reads TGCGCCAGCAGCCAAGAAAGAGGTTGGGGTGGCTACACCTTC. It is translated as CASSQERGWGGYTF.

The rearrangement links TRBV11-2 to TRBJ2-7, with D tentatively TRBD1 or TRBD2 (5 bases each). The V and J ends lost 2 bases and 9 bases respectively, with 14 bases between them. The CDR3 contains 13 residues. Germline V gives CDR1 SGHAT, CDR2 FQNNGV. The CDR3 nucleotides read TGTGCCAGCAGCTTAATGGATAATGGGGGGCAGTACTTC. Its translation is CASSLMDNGGQYF.

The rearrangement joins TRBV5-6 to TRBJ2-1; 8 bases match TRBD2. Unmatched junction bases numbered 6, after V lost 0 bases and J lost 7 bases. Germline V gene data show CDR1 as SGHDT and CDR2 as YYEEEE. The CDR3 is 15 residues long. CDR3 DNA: TGTGCCAGCAGCTTGGGCGGGAGGCCCCCAAATGAGCAGTTCTTC. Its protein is CASSLGGRPPNEQFF. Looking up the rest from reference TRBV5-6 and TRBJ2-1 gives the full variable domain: DAGVTQSPTHLIKTRGQQVTLRCSPKSGHDTVSWYQQALGQGPQFIFQYYEEEERQRGNFPDRFSGHQFPNYSSELNVNALLLGDSALYLCASSLGGRPPNEQFFGPGTRLTVL.

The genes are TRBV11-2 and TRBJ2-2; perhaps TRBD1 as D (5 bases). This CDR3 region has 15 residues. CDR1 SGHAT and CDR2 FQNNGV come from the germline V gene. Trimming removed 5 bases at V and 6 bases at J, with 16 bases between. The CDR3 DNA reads TGTGCCAGCAGCCCTGAGGCAGGGTGGGCCGGGGAGCTGTTTTTT. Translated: CASSPEAGWAGELFF. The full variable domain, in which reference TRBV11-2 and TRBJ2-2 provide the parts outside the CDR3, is EAGVAQSPRYKIIEKRQSVAFWCNPISGHATLYWYQQILGQGPKLLIQFQNNGVVDDSQLPKDRFSAERLKGVDSTLKIQPAKLEDSAVYLCASSPEAGWAGELFFGEGSRLTVL.

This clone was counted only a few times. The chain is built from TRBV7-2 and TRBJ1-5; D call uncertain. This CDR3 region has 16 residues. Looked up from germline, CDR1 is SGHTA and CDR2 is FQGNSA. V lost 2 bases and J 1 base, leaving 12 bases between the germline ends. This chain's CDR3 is CASSLREGLSNQPQHF. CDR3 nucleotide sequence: TGTGCCAGCAGCTTACGGGAGGGCTTGAGCAATCAGCCCCAGCATTTT.

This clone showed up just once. The CDR3 DNA is TGTGCCAGCGGGCCAGCGGGAGGGCGTGGAGATACGCAGTATTTT. Translation: CASGPAGGRGDTQYF. The rearrangement joins TRBV7-3 to TRBJ2-3, with 10 nucleotides matching TRBD2. CDR1 is SGHTA, CDR2 FQGTGA, per germline. V was clipped by 8 bases and J by 5 bases; unmatched bases: 10. The CDR3 runs 15 residues.

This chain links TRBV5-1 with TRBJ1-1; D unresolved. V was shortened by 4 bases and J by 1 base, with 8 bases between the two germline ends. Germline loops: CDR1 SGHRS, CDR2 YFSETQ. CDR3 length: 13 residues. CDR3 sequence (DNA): TGCGCCAGCAGCGAAGACGGGAACACTGAAGCTTTCTTT. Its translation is CASSEDGNTEAFF.

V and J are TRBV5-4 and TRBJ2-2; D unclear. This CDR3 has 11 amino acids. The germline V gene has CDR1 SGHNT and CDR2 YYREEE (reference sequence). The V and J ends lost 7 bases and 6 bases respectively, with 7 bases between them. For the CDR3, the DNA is TGTGCCAGCTTTGAGGCCGGGGAGCTGTTTTTT. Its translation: CASFEAGELFF.

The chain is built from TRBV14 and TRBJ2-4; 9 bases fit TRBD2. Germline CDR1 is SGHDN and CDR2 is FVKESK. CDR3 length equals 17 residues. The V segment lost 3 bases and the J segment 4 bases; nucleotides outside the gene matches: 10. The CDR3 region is CASSHIASGGLKNIQYF. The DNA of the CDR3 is TGTGCCAGCAGCCACATCGCAAGCGGGGGGCTGAAAAACATTCAGTACTTC.

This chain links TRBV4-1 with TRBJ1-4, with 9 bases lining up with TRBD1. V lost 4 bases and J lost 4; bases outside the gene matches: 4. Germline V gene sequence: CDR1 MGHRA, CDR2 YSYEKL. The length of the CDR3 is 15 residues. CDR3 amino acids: CASSRGGQGNEKLFF. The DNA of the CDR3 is TGCGCCAGCAGCCGGGGGGGACAGGGTAATGAAAAACTGTTTTTT.

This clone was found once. The CDR3 loop is CASSYRGANEKLFF. In nucleotides, the CDR3 is TGTGCCAGCAGCTACAGGGGGGCTAATGAAAAACTGTTTTTT. The V and J genes are TRBV9 and TRBJ1-4, with TRBD1 identical over 8 bases. V lost 4 bases to trimming and J lost 3 bases; unmatched junction nucleotides: 2. Per the germline V gene, CDR1 is SGDLS and CDR2 is YYNGEE. The CDR3 runs 14 residues. The full variable domain, completed using reference TRBV9 and TRBJ1-4, is DSGVTQTPKHLITATGQRVTLRCSPRSGDLSVYWYQQSLDQGLQFLIQYYNGEERAKGNILERFSAQQFPDLHSELNLSSLELGDSALYFCASSYRGANEKLFFGSGTQLSVL.

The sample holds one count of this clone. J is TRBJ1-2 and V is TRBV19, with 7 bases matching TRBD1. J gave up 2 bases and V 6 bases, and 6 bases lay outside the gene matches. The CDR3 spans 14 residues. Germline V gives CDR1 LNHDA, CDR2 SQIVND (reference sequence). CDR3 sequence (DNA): TGTGCCAGTAGGGACTCGACAGGGAACTATGGCTACACCTTC. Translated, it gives CASRDSTGNYGYTF.

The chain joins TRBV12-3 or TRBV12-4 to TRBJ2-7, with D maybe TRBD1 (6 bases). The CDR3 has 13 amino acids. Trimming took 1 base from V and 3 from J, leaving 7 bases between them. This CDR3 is CASSLVGGYEQYF. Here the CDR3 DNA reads TGTGCCAGCAGTTTAGTAGGGGGCTACGAGCAGTACTTC.

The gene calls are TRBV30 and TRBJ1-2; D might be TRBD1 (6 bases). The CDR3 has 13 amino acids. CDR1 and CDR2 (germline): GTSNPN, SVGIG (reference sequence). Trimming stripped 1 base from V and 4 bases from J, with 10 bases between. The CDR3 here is CAWSGTASYGYTF. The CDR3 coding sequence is TGTGCCTGGAGTGGGACAGCGAGCTATGGCTACACCTTC.

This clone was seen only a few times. The CDR3 protein is CASSGPLNTGELFF. DNA for the CDR3: TGTGCCAGCAGTGGGCCGCTGAACACCGGGGAGCTGTTTTTT. V is TRBV6-2 or TRBV6-3 and J is TRBJ2-2; D gene ambiguous. This CDR3 has 14 residues. V gave up 5 bases and J gave up 1 base, with 8 bases separating them. The germline gives CDR1 MNHEY, CDR2 SVGEGT.

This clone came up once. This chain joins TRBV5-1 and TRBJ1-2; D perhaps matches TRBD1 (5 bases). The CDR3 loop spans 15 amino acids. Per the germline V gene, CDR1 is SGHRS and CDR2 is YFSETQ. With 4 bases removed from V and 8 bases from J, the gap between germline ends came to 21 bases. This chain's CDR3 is CASSPSPRESNGYTF. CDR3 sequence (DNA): TGCGCCAGCAGCCCCTCCCCCAGGGAGTCTAACGGCTACACCTTC. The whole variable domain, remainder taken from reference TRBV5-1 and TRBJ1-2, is KAGVTQTPRYLIKTRGQQVTLSCSPISGHRSVSWYQQTPGQGLQFLFEYFSETQRNKGNFPGRFSGRQFSNSRSEMNVSTLELGDSALYLCASSPSPRESNGYTFGSGTRLTVV.

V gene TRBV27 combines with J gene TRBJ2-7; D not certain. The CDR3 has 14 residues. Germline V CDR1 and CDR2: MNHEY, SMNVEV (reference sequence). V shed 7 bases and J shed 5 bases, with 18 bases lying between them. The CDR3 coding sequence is TGTGCCAGCAAACCCAGGTATGCCGCCAACGAGCAGTACTTC. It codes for CASKPRYAANEQYF.

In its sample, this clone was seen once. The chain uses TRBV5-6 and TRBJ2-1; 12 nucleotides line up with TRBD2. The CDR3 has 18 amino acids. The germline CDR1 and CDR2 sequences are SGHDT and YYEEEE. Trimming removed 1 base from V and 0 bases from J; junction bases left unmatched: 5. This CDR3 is CASSLTSGGRSSYNEQFF. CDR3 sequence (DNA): TGTGCCAGCAGCTTGACTAGCGGGGGGCGGAGCTCCTACAATGAGCAGTTCTTC.

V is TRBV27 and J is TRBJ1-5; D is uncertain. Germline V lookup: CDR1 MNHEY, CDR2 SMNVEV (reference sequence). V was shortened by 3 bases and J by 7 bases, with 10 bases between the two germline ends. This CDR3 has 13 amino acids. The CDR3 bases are TGTGCCAGCAGTTTTGGCATGGACCAGCCCCAGCATTTT. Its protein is CASSFGMDQPQHF.

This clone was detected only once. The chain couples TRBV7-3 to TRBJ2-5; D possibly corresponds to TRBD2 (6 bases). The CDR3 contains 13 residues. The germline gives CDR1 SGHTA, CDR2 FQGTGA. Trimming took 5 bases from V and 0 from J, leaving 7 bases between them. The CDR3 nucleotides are TGTGCCAGCAGCCGGGGGAACCAAGAGACCCAGTACTTC. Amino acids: CASSRGNQETQYF.

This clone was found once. CDR3 nucleotides: TGTGCCAGCAGCTCTAGCGGGCTCTCCTCGACGCAGTATTTT. Protein sequence: CASSSSGLSSTQYF. V is TRBV7-8 and J is TRBJ2-3, with TRBD2 matching over 8 bases. Looked up from germline, CDR1 is SGHVS and CDR2 is FQNEAQ. V lost 4 bases and J lost 9; bases outside the gene matches: 9. The CDR3 runs 14 residues.

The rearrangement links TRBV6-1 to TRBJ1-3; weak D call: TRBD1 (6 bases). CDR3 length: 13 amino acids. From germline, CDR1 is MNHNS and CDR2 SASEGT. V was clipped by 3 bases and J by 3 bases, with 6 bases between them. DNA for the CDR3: TGTGCCAGCAGTGACAGGGGTGGAAACACCATATATTTT. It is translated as CASSDRGGNTIYF.

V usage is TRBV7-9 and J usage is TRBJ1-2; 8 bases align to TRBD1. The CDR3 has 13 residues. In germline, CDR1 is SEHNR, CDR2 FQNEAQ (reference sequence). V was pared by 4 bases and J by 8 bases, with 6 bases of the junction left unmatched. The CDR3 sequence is CASSSLDRDGYTF. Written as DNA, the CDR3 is TGTGCCAGCAGCTCATTGGACAGGGACGGCTACACCTTC. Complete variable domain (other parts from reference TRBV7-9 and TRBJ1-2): DTGVSQNPRHKITKRGQNVTFRCDPISEHNRLYWYRQTLGQGPEFLTYFQNEAQLEKSRLLSDRFSAERPKGSFSTLEIQRTEQGDSAMYLCASSSLDRDGYTFGSGTRLTVV.